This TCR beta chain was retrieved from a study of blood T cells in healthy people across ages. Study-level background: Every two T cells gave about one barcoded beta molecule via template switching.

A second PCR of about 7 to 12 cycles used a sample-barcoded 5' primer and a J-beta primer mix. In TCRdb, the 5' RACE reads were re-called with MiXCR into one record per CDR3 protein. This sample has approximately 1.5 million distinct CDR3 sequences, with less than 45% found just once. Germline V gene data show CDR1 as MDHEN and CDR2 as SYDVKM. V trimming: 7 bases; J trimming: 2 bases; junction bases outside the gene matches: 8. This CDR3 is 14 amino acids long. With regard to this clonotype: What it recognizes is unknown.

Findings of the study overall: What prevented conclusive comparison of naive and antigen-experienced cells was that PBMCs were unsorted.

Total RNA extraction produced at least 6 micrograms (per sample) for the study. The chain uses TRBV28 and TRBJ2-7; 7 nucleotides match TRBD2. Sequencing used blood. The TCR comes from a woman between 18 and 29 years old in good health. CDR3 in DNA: TGTGCCAGCACCGGGAGGACGGCAACCTACGAGCAGTACTTC. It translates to CASTGRTATYEQYF.